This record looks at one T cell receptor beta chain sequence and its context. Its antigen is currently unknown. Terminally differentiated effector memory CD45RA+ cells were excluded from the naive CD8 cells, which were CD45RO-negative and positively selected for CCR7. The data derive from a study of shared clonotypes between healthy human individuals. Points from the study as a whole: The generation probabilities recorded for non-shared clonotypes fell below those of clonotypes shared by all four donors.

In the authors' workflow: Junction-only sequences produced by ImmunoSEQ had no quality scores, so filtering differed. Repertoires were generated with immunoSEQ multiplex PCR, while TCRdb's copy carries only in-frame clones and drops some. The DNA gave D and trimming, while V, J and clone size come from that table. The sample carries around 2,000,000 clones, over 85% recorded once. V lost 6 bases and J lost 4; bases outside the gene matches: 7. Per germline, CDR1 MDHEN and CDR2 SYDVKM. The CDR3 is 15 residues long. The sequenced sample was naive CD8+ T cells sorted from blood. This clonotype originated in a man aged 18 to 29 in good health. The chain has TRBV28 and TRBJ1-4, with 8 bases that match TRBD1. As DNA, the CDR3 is TGTGCCAGCAGACCGACAGGGGACGTTAATGAAAAACTGTTTTTT. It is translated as CASRPTGDVNEKLFF.